Listed below are T cell receptor beta chains from one sample, sequenced in a study of blood T cell repertoires in COVID-19. The protocol was immunoSEQ multiplex PCR, while the TCRdb copy is restricted to in-frame clones and leaves out a portion. The sample has around 190,000 clones; approximately 84% are singletons. Sequenced: PBMCs or T cells enriched from blood (not recorded which). Receptors originate from a woman aged 25 to 39 who had recovered from COVID-19. Both conserved end residues are part of each CDR3. The D gene is left open where the match is weak. Size tells how often a clone was seen (once, few, many) or the class of an expanded clone, and some rows leave it out.

J: TRBJ2-1
V: TRBV29-1
size: few
D: TRBD2
CDR3: CSATSGWNEQFF
DNA: TGCAGCGCGACTAGCGGGTGGAATGAGCAGTTCTTC

J: TRBJ1-4
V: TRBV5-1
size: .
D: TRBD1
CDR3: CASSLIQGANEKLFF
DNA: TGCGCCAGCAGCTTGATACAGGGGGCTAATGAAAAACTGTTTTTT

J: TRBJ1-5
V: TRBV28
size: .
D: .
CDR3: CASSSPGRGTISPQHF
DNA: TGTGCCAGCAGTTCCCCAGGGAGGGGGACAATCAGCCCCCAGCATTTT

J: TRBJ2-7
V: TRBV7-8
size: once
D: TRBD1
CDR3: CASSPPPGQGTYEQYF
DNA: TGTGCCAGCAGCCCCCCGCCGGGACAGGGAACCTACGAGCAGTACTTC

J: TRBJ2-3
V: TRBV7-7
size: .
D: TRBD1
CDR3: CASSSGQGLDTQYF
DNA: TGTGCTAGCAGCTCGGGACAGGGATTAGATACGCAGTATTTT

J: TRBJ1-3
V: TRBV5-4
size: .
D: .
CDR3: CASSLLLGNTIYF
DNA: TGTGCCAGCAGCTTGCTTTTAGGAAACACCATATATTTT

J: TRBJ1-6
V: TRBV19
size: .
D: TRBD1
CDR3: CASSRTGDSPLHF
DNA: TGTGCCAGTAGTAGGACAGGGGATTCACCCCTCCACTTT

J: TRBJ1-1
V: TRBV11-3
size: once
D: .
CDR3: CASSFQGKNTEAFF
DNA: TGTGCCAGCAGCTTCCAGGGAAAGAACACTGAAGCTTTCTTT

J: TRBJ1-1
V: TRBV15
size: .
D: .
CDR3: CATSRDINKNTEAFF
DNA: TGTGCCACCAGCAGAGATATCAACAAGAACACTGAAGCTTTCTTT

J: TRBJ1-5
V: TRBV10-1
size: .
D: TRBD1
CDR3: CASTWDRAPLSNQPQHF
DNA: TGCGCCAGCACCTGGGACAGGGCTCCTCTTAGCAATCAGCCCCAGCATTTT

J: TRBJ1-2
V: TRBV5-1
size: .
D: TRBD1
CDR3: CASSASGTGYYGYTF
DNA: TGCGCCAGCAGCGCCTCCGGGACAGGGTACTATGGCTACACCTTC

J: TRBJ2-1
V: TRBV11-2
size: .
D: TRBD2
CDR3: CASSLPEAGRSFEQFF
DNA: TGTGCCAGCAGCTTGCCCGAAGCGGGGAGGAGTTTTGAGCAGTTCTTC

J: TRBJ1-1
V: TRBV30
size: .
D: .
CDR3: CGVGGGNTEAFF
DNA: TGTGGTGTGGGGGGTGGGAACACTGAAGCTTTCTTT

J: TRBJ1-2
V: TRBV6-5
size: .
D: .
CDR3: CASSYSPQGRGYTF
DNA: TGTGCCAGCAGTTACTCCCCCCAGGGCAGGGGCTACACCTTC

J: TRBJ1-4
V: TRBV19
size: .
D: TRBD1
CDR3: CASTQQGALLEKLFF
DNA: TGTGCCAGTACCCAACAGGGGGCGCTTTTGGAAAAACTGTTTTTT

J: TRBJ2-3
V: TRBV6-6
size: once
D: .
CDR3: CASRGGGSQYF
DNA: TGTGCCAGCAGAGGGGGGGGCTCGCAGTATTTT

J: TRBJ1-2
V: TRBV15
size: few
D: .
CDR3: CATSRQGWGYTF
DNA: TGTGCCACCAGCAGACAGGGTTGGGGCTACACCTTC

J: TRBJ2-5
V: TRBV5-1
size: .
D: TRBD2
CDR3: CASSSQAAGGGETQYF
DNA: TGCGCCAGCAGCTCGCAGGCAGCGGGGGGAGGGGAGACCCAGTACTTC

J: TRBJ1-5
V: TRBV5-1
size: .
D: TRBD1
CDR3: CASSLGDRVDDQPQHF
DNA: TGCGCCAGCAGCTTGGGGGACAGGGTAGATGATCAGCCCCAGCATTTT

J: TRBJ2-2
V: TRBV7-2
size: .
D: TRBD2
CDR3: CASSSTSGNTGELFF
DNA: TGTGCCAGCAGCTCGACTAGCGGTAACACCGGGGAGCTGTTTTTT

J: TRBJ1-5
V: TRBV4-2
size: .
D: .
CDR3: CASSQEAGSYSNQPQHF
DNA: TGTGCCAGCAGCCAAGAAGCGGGGTCTTATAGCAATCAGCCCCAGCATTTT

J: TRBJ1-6
V: TRBV3-1/TRBV3-2
size: .
D: .
CDR3: CASRLGGGSSPLHF
DNA: TGTGCCAGCAGACTCGGGGGGGGAAGTTCACCCCTCCACTTT

J: TRBJ1-2
V: TRBV4-2
size: .
D: TRBD1
CDR3: CASSQTLGQGKVDGYTF
DNA: TGTGCCAGCAGCCAGACCTTAGGACAGGGCAAAGTTGATGGCTACACCTTC

J: TRBJ1-6
V: TRBV15
size: .
D: .
CDR3: CATSRVESGPSRPLHF
DNA: TGTGCCACCAGCAGAGTTGAGTCAGGGCCGTCTCGACCCCTCCACTTT

J: TRBJ1-5
V: TRBV7-9
size: .
D: .
CDR3: CASSFGSAGGNQPQHF
DNA: TGTGCCAGCAGCTTCGGATCGGCAGGGGGCAATCAGCCCCAGCATTTT

J: TRBJ2-3
V: TRBV29-1
size: .
D: .
CDR3: CSAISGLHTDTQYF
DNA: TGCAGCGCAATTAGCGGTCTACACACAGATACGCAGTATTTT

J: TRBJ1-1
V: TRBV2
size: .
D: TRBD1
CDR3: CASKYGTGNTEAFF
DNA: TGTGCCAGCAAATACGGGACAGGGAACACTGAAGCTTTCTTT